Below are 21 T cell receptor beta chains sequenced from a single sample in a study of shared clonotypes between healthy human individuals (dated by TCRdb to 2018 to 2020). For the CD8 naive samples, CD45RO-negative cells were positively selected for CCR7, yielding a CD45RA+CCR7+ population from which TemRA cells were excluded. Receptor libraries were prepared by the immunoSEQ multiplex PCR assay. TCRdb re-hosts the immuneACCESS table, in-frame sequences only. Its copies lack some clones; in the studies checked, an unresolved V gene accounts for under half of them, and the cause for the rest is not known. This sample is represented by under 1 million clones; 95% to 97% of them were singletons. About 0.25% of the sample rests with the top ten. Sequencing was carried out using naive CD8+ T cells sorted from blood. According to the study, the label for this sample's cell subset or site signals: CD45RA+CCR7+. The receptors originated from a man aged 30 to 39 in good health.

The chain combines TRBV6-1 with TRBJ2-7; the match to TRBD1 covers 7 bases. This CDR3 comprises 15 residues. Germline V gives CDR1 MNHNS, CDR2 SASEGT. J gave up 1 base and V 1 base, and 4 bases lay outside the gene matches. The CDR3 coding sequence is TGTGCCAGCAGTGAAGGAGGGGGCTGGTCCTACGAGCAGTACTTC. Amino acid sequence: CASSEGGGWSYEQYF.

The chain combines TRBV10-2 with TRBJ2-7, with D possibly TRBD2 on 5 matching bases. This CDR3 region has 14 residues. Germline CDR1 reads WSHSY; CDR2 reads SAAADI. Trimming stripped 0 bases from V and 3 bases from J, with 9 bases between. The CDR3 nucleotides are TGCGCCAGCAGTGAGTCTACCCGGGACTACGAGCAGTACTTC. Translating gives CASSESTRDYEQYF.

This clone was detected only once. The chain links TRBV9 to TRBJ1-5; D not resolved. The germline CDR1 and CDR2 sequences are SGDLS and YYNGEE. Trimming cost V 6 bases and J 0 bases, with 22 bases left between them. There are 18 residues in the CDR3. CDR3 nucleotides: TGTGCCAGCATCTTTCGGGCACTATTCCACTATAGCAATCAGCCCCAGCATTTT. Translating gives CASIFRALFHYSNQPQHF.

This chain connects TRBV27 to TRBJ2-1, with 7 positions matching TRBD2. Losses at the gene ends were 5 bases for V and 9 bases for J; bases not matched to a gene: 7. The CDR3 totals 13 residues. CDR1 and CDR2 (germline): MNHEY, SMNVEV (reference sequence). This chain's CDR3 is CASSLAVDFEQFF. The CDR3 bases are TGTGCCAGCAGTCTAGCGGTGGATTTTGAGCAGTTCTTC.

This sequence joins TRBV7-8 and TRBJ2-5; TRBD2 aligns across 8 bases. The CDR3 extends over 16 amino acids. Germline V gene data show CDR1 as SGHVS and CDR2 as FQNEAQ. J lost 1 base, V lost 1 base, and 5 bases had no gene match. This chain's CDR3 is CASSLEEREPQETQYF. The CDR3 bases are TGTGCCAGCAGCTTAGAGGAGCGGGAGCCCCAAGAGACCCAGTACTTC.

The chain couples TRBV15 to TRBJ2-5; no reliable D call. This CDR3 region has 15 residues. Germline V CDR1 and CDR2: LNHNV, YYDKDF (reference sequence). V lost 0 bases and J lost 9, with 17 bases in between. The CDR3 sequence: CATSREHRSAGAQYF. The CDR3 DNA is TGTGCCACCAGCAGAGAGCACAGATCAGCTGGTGCCCAGTACTTC. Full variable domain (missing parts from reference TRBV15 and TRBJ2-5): DAMVIQNPRYQVTQFGKPVTLSCSQTLNHNVMYWYQQKSSQAPKLLFHYYDKDFNNEADTPDNFQSRRPNTSFCFLDIRSPGLGDTAMYLCATSREHRSAGAQYFGPGTRLLVL.

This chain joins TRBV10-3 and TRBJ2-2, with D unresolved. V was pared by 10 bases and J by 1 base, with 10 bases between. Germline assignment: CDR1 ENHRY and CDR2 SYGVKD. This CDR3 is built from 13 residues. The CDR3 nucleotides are TGTGCCACCCCGGCAGGGAACACCGGGGAGCTGTTTTTT. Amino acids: CATPAGNTGELFF.

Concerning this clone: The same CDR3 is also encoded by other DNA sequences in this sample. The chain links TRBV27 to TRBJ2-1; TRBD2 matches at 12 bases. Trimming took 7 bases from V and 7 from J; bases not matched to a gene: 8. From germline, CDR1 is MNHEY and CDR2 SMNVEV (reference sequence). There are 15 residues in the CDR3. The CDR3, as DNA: TGTGCCAGCACTTCCGGGACTAGCGGGCGTAATGAGCAGTTCTTC. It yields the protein CASTSGTSGRNEQFF.

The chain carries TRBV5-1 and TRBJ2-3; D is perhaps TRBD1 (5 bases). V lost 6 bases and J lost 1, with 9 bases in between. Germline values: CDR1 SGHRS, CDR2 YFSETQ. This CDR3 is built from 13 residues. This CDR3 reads CASMEGGTDTQYF. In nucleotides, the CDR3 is TGCGCCAGCATGGAAGGGGGCACAGATACGCAGTATTTT.

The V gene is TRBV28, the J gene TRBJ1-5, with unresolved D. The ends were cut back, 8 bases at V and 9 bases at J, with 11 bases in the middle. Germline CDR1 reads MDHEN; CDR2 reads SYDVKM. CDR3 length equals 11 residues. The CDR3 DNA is TGTGCCAGCGGCTCCTTATGGCCCCAGCATTTT. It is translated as CASGSLWPQHF.

CDR3 in DNA: TGTGCCAGCAGTTACTCTAGCGGGAGGGTCACCGGGGAGCTGTTTTTT. Encoded protein: CASSYSSGRVTGELFF. The chain is built from TRBV6-6 and TRBJ2-2; 11 nucleotides match TRBD2. Trimming took 0 bases from V and 4 from J; bases not matched to a gene: 1. Germline V gene lookup returns CDR1 MNHNY and CDR2 SVGAGI (reference sequence). The CDR3 is 16 amino acids.

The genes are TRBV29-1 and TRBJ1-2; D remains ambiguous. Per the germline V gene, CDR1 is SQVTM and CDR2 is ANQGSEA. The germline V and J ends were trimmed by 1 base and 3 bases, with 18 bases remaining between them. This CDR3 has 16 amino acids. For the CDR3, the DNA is TGCAGCGTTGAAGGGCGGGCCAGGTTGGGTGACTATGGCTACACCTTC. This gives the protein CSVEGRARLGDYGYTF.

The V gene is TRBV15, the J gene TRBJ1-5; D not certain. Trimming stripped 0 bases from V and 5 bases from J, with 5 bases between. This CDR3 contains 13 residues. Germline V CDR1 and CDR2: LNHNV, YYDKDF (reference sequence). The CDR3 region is CATSRDQDQPQHF. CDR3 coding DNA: TGTGCCACCAGCAGAGATCAGGATCAGCCCCAGCATTTT.

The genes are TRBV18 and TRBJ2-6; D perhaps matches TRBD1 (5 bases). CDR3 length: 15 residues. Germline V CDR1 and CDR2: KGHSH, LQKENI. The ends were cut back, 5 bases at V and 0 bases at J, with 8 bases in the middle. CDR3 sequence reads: CASSATASGANVLTF. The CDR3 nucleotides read TGTGCCAGCTCAGCGACAGCCTCTGGGGCCAACGTCCTGACTTTC.

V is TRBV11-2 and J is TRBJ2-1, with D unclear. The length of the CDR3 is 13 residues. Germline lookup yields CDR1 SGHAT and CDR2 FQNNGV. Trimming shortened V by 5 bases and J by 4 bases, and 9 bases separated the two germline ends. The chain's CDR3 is CASSDGPYNEQFF. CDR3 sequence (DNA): TGTGCCAGCAGCGATGGGCCGTACAATGAGCAGTTCTTC.

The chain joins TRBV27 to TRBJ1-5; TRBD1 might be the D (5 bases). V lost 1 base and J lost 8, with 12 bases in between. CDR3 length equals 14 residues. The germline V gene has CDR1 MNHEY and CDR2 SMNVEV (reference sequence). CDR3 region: CASSLLGDEEPQHF. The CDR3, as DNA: TGTGCCAGCAGTTTATTAGGGGACGAGGAGCCCCAGCATTTT.

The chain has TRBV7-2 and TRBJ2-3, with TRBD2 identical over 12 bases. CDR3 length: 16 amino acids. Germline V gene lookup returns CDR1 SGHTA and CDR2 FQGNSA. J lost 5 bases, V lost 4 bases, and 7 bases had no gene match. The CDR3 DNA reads TGTGCCAGCAGCTCCCTAGCGGGGGGGTCTAGAGATACGCAGTATTTT. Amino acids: CASSSLAGGSRDTQYF. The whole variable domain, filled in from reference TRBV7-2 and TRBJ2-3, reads GAGVSQSPSNKVTEKGKDVELRCDPISGHTALYWYRQSLGQGLEFLIYFQGNSAPDKSGLPSDRFSAERTGGSVSTLTIQRTQQEDSAVYLCASSSLAGGSRDTQYFGPGTRLTVL.

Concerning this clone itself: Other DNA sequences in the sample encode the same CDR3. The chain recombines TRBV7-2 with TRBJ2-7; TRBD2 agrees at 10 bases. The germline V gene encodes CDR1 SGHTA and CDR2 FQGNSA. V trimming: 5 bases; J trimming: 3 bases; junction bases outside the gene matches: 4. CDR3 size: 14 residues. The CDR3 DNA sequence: TGTGCCAGCAGCCCTCGGACTAGCGGCTACGAGCAGTACTTC. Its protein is CASSPRTSGYEQYF.

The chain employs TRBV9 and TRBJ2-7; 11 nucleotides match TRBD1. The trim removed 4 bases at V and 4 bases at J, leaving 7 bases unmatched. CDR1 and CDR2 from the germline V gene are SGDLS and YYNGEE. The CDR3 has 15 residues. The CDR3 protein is CASSPWTGGAYEQYF. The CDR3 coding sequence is TGTGCCAGCAGCCCCTGGACAGGGGGCGCTTACGAGCAGTACTTC.

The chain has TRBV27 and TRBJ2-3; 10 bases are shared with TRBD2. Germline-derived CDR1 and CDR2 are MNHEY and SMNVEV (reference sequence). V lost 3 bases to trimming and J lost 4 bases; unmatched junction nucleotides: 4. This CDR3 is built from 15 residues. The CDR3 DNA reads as TGTGCCAGCAGTTTGCTAGCGGGAGTTTCAGATACGCAGTATTTT. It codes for CASSLLAGVSDTQYF.

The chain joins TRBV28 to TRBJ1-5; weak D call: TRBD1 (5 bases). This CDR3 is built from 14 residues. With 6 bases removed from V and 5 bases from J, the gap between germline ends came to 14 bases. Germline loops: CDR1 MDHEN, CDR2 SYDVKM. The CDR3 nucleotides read TGTGCCAGCAGCCAATGGGGGGGACATCAGCCCCAGCATTTT. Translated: CASSQWGGHQPQHF.